These 26 T cell receptor beta chains were sequenced from one sample in a study of T cell changes during pregnancy in multiple sclerosis (dated by TCRdb to between 2018 and 2021). The library relied on the immunoSEQ multiplex PCR assay. What TCRdb holds here is the immuneACCESS table cut down to in-frame rearrangements. Part of the clones is not present; checked against another copy, under half of the missing clones reflect an unresolved V gene, and the others are unexplained. The sample table holds 30,000 to 40,000 clones, of which roughly 90% were seen once. Clones ranked in the top ten supply 3.5% to 4% of the sample. The specimen was CD8+ T cells from peripheral blood mononuclear cells, collected in the third trimester of pregnancy. Receptors originate from a female donor with multiple sclerosis, enrolled in a pregnancy study.

This clone has only one observation. The V call is TRBV11-2, the J call TRBJ2-7; TRBD2 matches at 10 bases. Unmatched junction bases numbered 10, after V lost 7 bases and J lost 4 bases. This CDR3 spans 15 amino acids. In germline, CDR1 is SGHAT, CDR2 FQNNGV. The DNA of the CDR3 is TGTGCCAGCAAGATAGCGGGGGGCTTGGGATACGAGCAGTACTTC. Translation: CASKIAGGLGYEQYF.

This chain connects TRBV2 to TRBJ2-3; 10 bases map to TRBD2. The V segment lost 8 bases and the J segment 4 bases; nucleotides outside the gene matches: 6. Germline V gives CDR1 SNHLY, CDR2 FYNNEI. The CDR3 loop spans 14 amino acids. The CDR3 loop reads CASSLAGVSDTQYF. DNA of the CDR3: TGTGCCAGCTCCCTAGCGGGGGTGTCAGATACGCAGTATTTT.

The V call is TRBV7-3, the J call TRBJ2-7; a weak D match, TRBD1 (8 bases). CDR3 length equals 13 residues. Trimming took 1 base from V and 7 from J, leaving 11 bases between them. CDR1 is SGHTA, CDR2 FQGTGA, per germline. The CDR3 protein is CASSLNRGGEQYF. The CDR3 DNA is TGTGCCAGCAGCTTAAACAGGGGGGGGGAGCAGTACTTC.

The genes are TRBV6-5 and TRBJ2-5; 7 nucleotides match TRBD2. The CDR3 is made up of 12 amino acids. Germline CDR1 MNHEY, CDR2 SVGAGI. The V gene end was trimmed by 7 bases and the J gene end by 11 bases; junction bases not matched to a gene: 10. The CDR3, as DNA: TGTGCCAGCACCACTTCTGCGGGAGAGCAGTACTTC. It specifies CASTTSAGEQYF.

The rearrangement uses TRBV6-5 and TRBJ2-7; possibly TRBD1 for D (5 bases). Germline V gene lookup returns CDR1 MNHEY and CDR2 SVGAGI. V was pared by 2 bases and J by 2 bases, with 10 bases between. This CDR3 has 14 residues. The CDR3 spells CASSYTDSAYEQYF. CDR3 nucleotides: TGTGCCAGCAGTTACACCGACAGTGCCTACGAGCAGTACTTC.

J is TRBJ2-7 and V is TRBV6-5, with D possibly being TRBD1 (6 bases). CDR1 is MNHEY, CDR2 SVGAGI, per germline. The V and J ends lost 2 bases and 4 bases respectively, with 15 bases between them. The CDR3 spans 15 residues. DNA of the CDR3: TGTGCCAGCAGTTACCGGAGGTTAGGGGGATACGAGCAGTACTTC. Translated, it gives CASSYRRLGGYEQYF.

This clone was seen only a few times. This chain links TRBV27 with TRBJ1-6; D is unresolved. The CDR3 is 14 residues long. Trimming pared 7 bases from V and 5 bases from J, leaving 12 bases between. CDR1 is MNHEY, CDR2 SMNVEV, per germline (reference sequence). The CDR3 nucleotides are TGTGCCAGCACCCTCGGGTCTGATAATTCACCCCTCCACTTT. Translated, it gives CASTLGSDNSPLHF.

This sequence joins TRBV10-3 and TRBJ1-4; weak D call: TRBD1 (6 bases). The V and J ends lost 6 bases and 6 bases respectively, with 17 bases between them. Germline-derived CDR1 and CDR2 are ENHRY and SYGVKD. This CDR3 contains 15 residues. The CDR3: CAIRPGQFPYEKLFF. CDR3 nucleotide sequence: TGTGCCATCAGGCCAGGACAGTTCCCCTATGAAAAACTGTTTTTT.

The chain employs TRBV7-2 and TRBJ1-1; D unclear. Trimming pared 5 bases from V and 4 bases from J, leaving 11 bases between. Germline V gives CDR1 SGHTA, CDR2 FQGNSA. CDR3 length: 13 amino acids. CDR3 DNA: TGTGCCAGCAGCCCTCAAGCGGGCACTGAAGCTTTCTTT. Its translation is CASSPQAGTEAFF. Looking up the rest from reference TRBV7-2 and TRBJ1-1 gives the full variable domain: GAGVSQSPSNKVTEKGKDVELRCDPISGHTALYWYRQSLGQGLEFLIYFQGNSAPDKSGLPSDRFSAERTGGSVSTLTIQRTQQEDSAVYLCASSPQAGTEAFFGQGTRLTVV.

This sequence joins TRBV6-5 and TRBJ2-7; D may be TRBD2 (5 bases). Germline CDR1 and CDR2: MNHEY and SVGAGI. Trimming removed 0 bases at V and 0 bases at J, with 6 bases between. The CDR3 contains 14 residues. For the CDR3, the DNA is TGTGCCAGCAGTTACTCGAGCGGCTCCTACGAGCAGTACTTC. Protein: CASSYSSGSYEQYF.

V usage is TRBV5-4 and J usage is TRBJ2-2; D perhaps matches TRBD2 (6 bases). V was trimmed by 0 bases and J by 6 bases, leaving 9 bases between them. Germline loops: CDR1 SGHNT, CDR2 YYREEE (reference sequence). The CDR3 runs to 14 residues. The CDR3 protein is CASSLAGLPGELFF. CDR3 in DNA: TGTGCCAGCAGCTTGGCGGGACTGCCCGGGGAGCTGTTTTTT. The full variable domain, rest sourced from reference TRBV5-4 and TRBJ2-2, is ETGVTQSPTHLIKTRGQQVTLRCSSQSGHNTVSWYQQALGQGPQFIFQYYREEENGRGNFPPRFSGLQFPNYSSELNVNALELDDSALYLCASSLAGLPGELFFGEGSRLTVL.

The chain employs TRBV4-2 and TRBJ1-2; no firm D call. The CDR3 has 12 amino acids. Germline V gives CDR1 LGHNA, CDR2 YNFKEQ. The germline V and J ends were trimmed by 0 bases and 7 bases, with 6 bases remaining between them. The DNA of the CDR3 is TGTGCCAGCAGCCAAGATTTGGCTGGCTACACCTTC. It is translated as CASSQDLAGYTF.

The chain is built from TRBV27 and TRBJ1-6; D gene uncertain. CDR1 MNHEY and CDR2 SMNVEV come from the germline V gene (reference sequence). The CDR3 is 13 amino acids. V was shortened by 2 bases and J by 17 bases, with 16 bases between the two germline ends. In DNA, the CDR3 is TGTGCCAGCAGTTTAGCTTCGGGAGGCTCCGTCCACTTT. Its translation is CASSLASGGSVHF.

J is TRBJ1-5 and V is TRBV6-1; the D is unclear. The length of the CDR3 is 14 residues. Germline CDR1 is MNHNS and CDR2 is SASEGT. The V end was cut by 6 bases, the J end by 0 bases, with 9 bases between. The CDR3 is CASRLDLSNQPQHF. In DNA, the CDR3 is TGTGCCAGCAGACTAGACCTTAGCAATCAGCCCCAGCATTTT.

This clone was detected once. The chain links TRBV6-6 to TRBJ1-5, with D possibly matching TRBD1 (6 bases). Germline V lookup: CDR1 MNHNY, CDR2 SVGAGI (reference sequence). This CDR3 is built from 14 residues. Trimming stripped 0 bases from V and 4 bases from J, with 7 bases between. Written as DNA, the CDR3 is TGTGCCAGCAGTTACTCCCAGGGGAATCAGCCCCAGCATTTT. Translated: CASSYSQGNQPQHF.

The rearrangement links TRBV5-6 to TRBJ1-2; possible D gene TRBD1, 6 bases. The germline gives CDR1 SGHDT, CDR2 YYEEEE. The CDR3 is made up of 12 amino acids. Between the trimmed V and J ends, which lost 2 bases and 11 bases, there was a span of 13 bases. For the CDR3, the DNA is TGTGCCAGCAGCTTACTACAGGGATGGTACACCTTC. Translated: CASSLLQGWYTF.

The V and J genes are TRBV27 and TRBJ2-1, with 14 bases aligning to TRBD2. V dropped 8 bases and J dropped 9; count of bases not matched to a gene: 6. The CDR3 loop spans 14 amino acids. Germline assignment: CDR1 MNHEY and CDR2 SMNVEV (reference sequence). The CDR3 bases are TGTGCCAGCGGACTAGCGGGGGGCCCGAGTGAGCAGTTCTTC. Its protein is CASGLAGGPSEQFF.

The V gene is TRBV18, the J gene TRBJ2-7; D is perhaps TRBD1 (6 bases). This CDR3 spans 13 amino acids. Germline loops: CDR1 KGHSH, CDR2 LQKENI. V lost 4 bases and J lost 6, with 13 bases in between. The CDR3 spells CASSRTGLVEQYF. In nucleotides, the CDR3 is TGTGCCAGCTCACGAACAGGGTTGGTCGAGCAGTACTTC.

This chain joins TRBV12-5 and TRBJ1-1, with 7 bases aligning to TRBD1. Germline assignment: CDR1 LGHNT and CDR2 FRNRAP. Unmatched junction bases numbered 11, after V lost 6 bases and J lost 7 bases. This CDR3 contains 14 residues. The CDR3 DNA follows: TGTGCTAGTGGACCCCCGGGACAGCCATTTGAAGCTTTCTTT. This encodes CASGPPGQPFEAFF.

This rearrangement joins TRBV19 to TRBJ2-3; D remains unclear. The CDR3 contains 14 residues. Germline V lookup: CDR1 LNHDA, CDR2 SQIVND (reference sequence). V was pared by 6 bases and J by 2 bases, with 12 bases between. CDR3 bases: TGTGCCAGTAGCTCCCTAGAGGACACAGATACGCAGTATTTT. Protein: CASSSLEDTDTQYF.

The chain couples TRBV7-2 to TRBJ1-1, with D unclear. The germline V gene has CDR1 SGHTA and CDR2 FQGNSA. There are 15 residues in the CDR3. V dropped 0 bases and J dropped 0 bases, with 8 bases sitting between them. The CDR3 DNA sequence: TGTGCCAGCAGCTTAGCGCCAGGATTGAACACTGAAGCTTTCTTT. Its translation: CASSLAPGLNTEAFF.

The CDR3 DNA sequence: TGCGCCAGCAGCCAAGATAGGACAGTTAACTATGGCTACACCTTC. Amino acid sequence: CASSQDRTVNYGYTF. This chain links TRBV4-3 with TRBJ1-2, with a possible D match to TRBD1 (6 bases). This CDR3 spans 15 amino acids. Germline V lookup: CDR1 LGHNA, CDR2 YSLEER. Trimming stripped 0 bases from V and 1 base from J, with 9 bases between.

The DNA of the CDR3 is TGTGCTAGTGGTCCTGTGACAGGGTCGTATGGCACTGAAGCTTTCTTT. Amino acid sequence: CASGPVTGSYGTEAFF. The gene calls are TRBV12-5 and TRBJ1-1, with TRBD1 matching 7 bases. The CDR3 covers 16 residues. The V segment lost 5 bases and the J segment 4 bases; nucleotides outside the gene matches: 13. In germline, CDR1 is LGHNT, CDR2 FRNRAP.

V is TRBV10-3 and J is TRBJ2-7; a possible D gene is TRBD1 (5 bases). The V end was cut by 0 bases, the J end by 3 bases, with 9 bases between. The germline CDR1 and CDR2 sequences are ENHRY and SYGVKD. The CDR3 loop spans 14 amino acids. CDR3 loop: CAISESRQYYEQYF. CDR3 sequence (DNA): TGTGCCATCAGTGAGTCGCGACAGTACTACGAGCAGTACTTC.

This clone was picked up one time. The chain links TRBV6-1 to TRBJ2-1, with a possible D match to TRBD1 (6 bases). The CDR3 has 15 amino acids. The germline V gene encodes CDR1 MNHNS and CDR2 SASEGT. V dropped 3 bases and J dropped 5 bases, with 14 bases sitting between them. As DNA, the CDR3 is TGTGCCAGCAGTGACCCCGGGACACCAAACAATGAGCAGTTCTTC. Translation: CASSDPGTPNNEQFF.

CDR3: CASSLGAEAFF. CDR3 coding DNA: TGTGCCAGCAGCTTGGGAGCTGAAGCTTTCTTT. This chain links TRBV5-4 with TRBJ1-1; D is uncertain. The CDR3 extends over 11 amino acids. The V gene lost 0 bases and the J gene lost 6 bases, with 3 bases spanning the gap. The germline V gene has CDR1 SGHNT and CDR2 YYREEE (reference sequence).